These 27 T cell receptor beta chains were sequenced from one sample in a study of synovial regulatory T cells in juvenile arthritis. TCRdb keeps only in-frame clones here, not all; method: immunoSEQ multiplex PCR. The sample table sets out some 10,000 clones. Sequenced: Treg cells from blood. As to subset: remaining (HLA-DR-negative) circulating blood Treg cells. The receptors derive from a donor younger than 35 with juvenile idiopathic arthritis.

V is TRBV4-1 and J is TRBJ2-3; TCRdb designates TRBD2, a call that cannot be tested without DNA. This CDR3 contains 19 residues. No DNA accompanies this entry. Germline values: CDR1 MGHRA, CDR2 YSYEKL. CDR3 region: CASSQVGGRASVSTDTQYF.

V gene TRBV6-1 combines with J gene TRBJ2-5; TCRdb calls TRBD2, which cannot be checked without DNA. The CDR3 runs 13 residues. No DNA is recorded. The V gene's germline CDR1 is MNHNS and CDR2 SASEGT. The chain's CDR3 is CASIPSGQETQYF.

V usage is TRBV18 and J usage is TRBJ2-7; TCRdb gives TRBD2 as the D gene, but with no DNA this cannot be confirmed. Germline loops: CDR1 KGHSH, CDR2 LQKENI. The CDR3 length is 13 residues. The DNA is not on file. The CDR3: CASSPGEGRQQYF.

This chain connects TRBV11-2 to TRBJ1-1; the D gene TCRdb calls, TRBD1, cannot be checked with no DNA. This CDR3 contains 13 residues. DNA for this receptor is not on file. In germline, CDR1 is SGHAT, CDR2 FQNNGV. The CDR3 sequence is CASSSQGNTEAFF.

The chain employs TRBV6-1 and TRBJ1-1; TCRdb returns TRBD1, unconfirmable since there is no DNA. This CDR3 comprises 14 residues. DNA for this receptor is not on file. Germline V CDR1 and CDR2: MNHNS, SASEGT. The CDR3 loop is CASRYTGKGTEAFF.

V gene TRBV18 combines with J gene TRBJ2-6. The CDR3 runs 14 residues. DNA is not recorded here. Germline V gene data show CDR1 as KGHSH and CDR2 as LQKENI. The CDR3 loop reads CASSPLSGANVLTF.

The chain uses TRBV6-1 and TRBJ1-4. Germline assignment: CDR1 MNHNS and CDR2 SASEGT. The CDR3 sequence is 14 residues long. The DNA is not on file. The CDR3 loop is CATRRWKDSEKLFF.

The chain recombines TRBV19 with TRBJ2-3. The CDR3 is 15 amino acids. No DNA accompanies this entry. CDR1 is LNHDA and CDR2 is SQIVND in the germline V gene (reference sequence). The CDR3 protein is CASSIRQMSTDTQYF.

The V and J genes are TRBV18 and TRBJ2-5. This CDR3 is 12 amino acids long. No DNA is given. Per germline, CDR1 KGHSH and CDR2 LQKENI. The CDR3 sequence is CASSPHFETQYF.

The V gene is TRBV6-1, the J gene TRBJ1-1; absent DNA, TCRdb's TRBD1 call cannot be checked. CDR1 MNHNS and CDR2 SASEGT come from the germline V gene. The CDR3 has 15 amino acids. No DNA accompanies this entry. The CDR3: CASSEAGQMNTEAFF.

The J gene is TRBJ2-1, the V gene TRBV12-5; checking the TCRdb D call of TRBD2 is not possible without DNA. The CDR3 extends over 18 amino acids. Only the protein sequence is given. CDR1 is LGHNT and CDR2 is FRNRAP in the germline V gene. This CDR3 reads CASGLGTSWSSSYNEQFF.

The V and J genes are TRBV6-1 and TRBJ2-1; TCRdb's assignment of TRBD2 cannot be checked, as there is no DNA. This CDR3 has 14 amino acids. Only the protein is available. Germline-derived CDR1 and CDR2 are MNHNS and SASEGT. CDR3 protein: CASSEGGAGNEQFF.

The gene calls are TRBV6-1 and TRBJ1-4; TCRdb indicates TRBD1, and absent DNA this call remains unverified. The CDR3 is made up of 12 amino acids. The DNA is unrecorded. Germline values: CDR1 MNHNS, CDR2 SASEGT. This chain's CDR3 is CASKDREGKLFF.

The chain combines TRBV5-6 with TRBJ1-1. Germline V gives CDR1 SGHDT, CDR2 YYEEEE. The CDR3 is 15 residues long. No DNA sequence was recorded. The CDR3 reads CASSPGSSRSTEAFF.

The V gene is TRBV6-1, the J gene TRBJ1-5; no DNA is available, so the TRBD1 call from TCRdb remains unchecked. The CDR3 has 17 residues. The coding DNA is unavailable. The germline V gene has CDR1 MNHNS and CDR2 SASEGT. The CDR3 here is CASSEEGAYYSNQPQHF.

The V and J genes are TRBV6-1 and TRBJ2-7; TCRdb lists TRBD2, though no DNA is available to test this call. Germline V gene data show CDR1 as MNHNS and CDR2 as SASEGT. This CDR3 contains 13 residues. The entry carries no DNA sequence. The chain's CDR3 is CASSDNKSYEQYF.

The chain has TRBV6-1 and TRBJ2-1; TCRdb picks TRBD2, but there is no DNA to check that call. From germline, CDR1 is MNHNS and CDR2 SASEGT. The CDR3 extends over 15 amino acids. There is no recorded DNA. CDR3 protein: CASHRLAGGPYEQFF.

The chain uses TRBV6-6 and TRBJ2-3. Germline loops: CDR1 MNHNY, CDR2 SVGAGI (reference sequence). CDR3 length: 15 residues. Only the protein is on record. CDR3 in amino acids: CASNTVGKTTDTQYF.

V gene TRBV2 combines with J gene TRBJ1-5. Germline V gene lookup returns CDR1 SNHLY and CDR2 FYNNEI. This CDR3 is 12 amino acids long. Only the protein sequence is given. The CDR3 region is CASSDGSQPQHF.

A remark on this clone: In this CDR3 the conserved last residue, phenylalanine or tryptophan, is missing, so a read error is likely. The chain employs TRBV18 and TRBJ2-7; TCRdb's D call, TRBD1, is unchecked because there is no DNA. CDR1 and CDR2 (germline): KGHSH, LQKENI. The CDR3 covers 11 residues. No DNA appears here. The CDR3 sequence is CASSARDTVRL.

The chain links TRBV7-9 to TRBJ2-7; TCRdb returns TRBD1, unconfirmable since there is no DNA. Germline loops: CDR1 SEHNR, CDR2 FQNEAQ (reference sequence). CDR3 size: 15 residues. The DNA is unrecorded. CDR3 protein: CASSDRTGLTYEQYF.

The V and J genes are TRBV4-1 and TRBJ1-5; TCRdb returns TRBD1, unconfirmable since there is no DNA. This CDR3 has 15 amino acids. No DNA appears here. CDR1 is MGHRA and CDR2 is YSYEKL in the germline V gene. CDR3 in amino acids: CASSQDARANQPQHF.

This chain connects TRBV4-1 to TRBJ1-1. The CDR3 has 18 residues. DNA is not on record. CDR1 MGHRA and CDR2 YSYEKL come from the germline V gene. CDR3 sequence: CASSQDPGGRMGYTEAFF.

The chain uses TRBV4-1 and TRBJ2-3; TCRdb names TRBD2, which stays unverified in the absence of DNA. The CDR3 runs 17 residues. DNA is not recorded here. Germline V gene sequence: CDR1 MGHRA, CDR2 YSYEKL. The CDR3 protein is CASSQVVAGGPQDTQYF.

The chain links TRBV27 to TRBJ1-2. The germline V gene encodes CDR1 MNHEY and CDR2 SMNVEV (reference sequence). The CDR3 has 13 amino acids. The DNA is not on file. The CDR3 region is CASSLSGVYGYTF.

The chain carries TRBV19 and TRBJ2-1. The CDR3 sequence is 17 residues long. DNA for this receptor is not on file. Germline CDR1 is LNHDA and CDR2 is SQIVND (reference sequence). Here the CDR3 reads CASSPGGGVHSYNEQFF.

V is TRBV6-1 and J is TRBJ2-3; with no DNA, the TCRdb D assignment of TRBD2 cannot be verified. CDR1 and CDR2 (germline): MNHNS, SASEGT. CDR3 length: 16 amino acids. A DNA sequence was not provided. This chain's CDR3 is CASSERAGRVTDTQYF.